The 9 T cell receptor beta chains in this list originate from one sample, sequenced in a study of shared clonotypes between healthy human individuals. The protocol was immunoSEQ multiplex PCR, while the TCRdb copy is restricted to in-frame clones and leaves out a portion. This sample has approximately 2,200,000 clones, with under 95% found just once. CD8 cells classed as naive were CD45RO-negative and positively selected for CCR7, excluding terminally differentiated effector memory CD45RA+ cells. The sample taken for sequencing was naive CD8+ T cells from PBMCs. The receptor set was obtained from a man aged 18 to 29 in good health. Some clones in this sample may be carry-over from other donors' samples.

The V gene is TRBV19, the J gene TRBJ1-5, with 9 bases identical to TRBD1. The germline CDR1 and CDR2 sequences are LNHDA and SQIVND (reference sequence). This CDR3 comprises 15 residues. After removal of 3 bases from V and 6 bases from J, the junction contained 6 bases not matched to a gene. CDR3 sequence: CASSILTGGSQPQHF. CDR3 coding DNA: TGTGCCAGTAGTATCCTTACAGGGGGCAGTCAGCCCCAGCATTTT.

The chain links TRBV30 to TRBJ2-5; 8 nucleotides line up with TRBD2. Germline values: CDR1 GTSNPN, CDR2 SVGIG (reference sequence). The CDR3 contains 16 residues. V was clipped by 0 bases and J by 5 bases; unmatched bases: 11. The DNA for the CDR3 is TGTGCCTGGAGTGTGTGGCGGGAGGCGGTTGGGGAGACCCAGTACTTC. Its protein is CAWSVWREAVGETQYF.

The J gene is TRBJ1-2, the V gene TRBV4-3; 8 bases agree with TRBD1. Trimming took 1 base from V and 0 from J; bases not matched to a gene: 10. The CDR3 spans 18 residues. The V gene's germline CDR1 is LGHNA and CDR2 YSLEER. The CDR3 sequence: CASSQARQGLGSNYGYTF. The CDR3 DNA reads TGCGCCAGCAGCCAAGCTCGACAGGGGCTAGGGTCTAACTATGGCTACACCTTC.

Comments on this clone: In the same sample, other DNA sequences code for this CDR3. The J gene is TRBJ2-2, the V gene TRBV15, with TRBD2 as a possible D gene (6 bases). Germline lookup yields CDR1 LNHNV and CDR2 YYDKDF (reference sequence). This CDR3 spans 14 amino acids. V lost 9 bases and J 1 base, leaving 12 bases between the germline ends. The CDR3 here is CATSLAENTGELFF. The CDR3 DNA reads as TGTGCCACTTCCTTAGCGGAGAACACCGGGGAGCTGTTTTTT.

V gene TRBV11-2 combines with J gene TRBJ2-7, with a possible D match to TRBD2 (5 bases). The germline CDR1 and CDR2 sequences are SGHAT and FQNNGV. V lost 3 bases and J lost 3, with 9 bases in between. This CDR3 region has 13 residues. The CDR3 region is CASSFPGDYEQYF. The CDR3 coding sequence is TGTGCCAGCAGCTTTCCCGGGGACTACGAGCAGTACTTC.

The CDR3 bases are TGTGCCAGCAGGGCCCGGACAGAAGCGTTTTACAATGAGCAGTTCTTC. It specifies CASRARTEAFYNEQFF. The gene calls are TRBV27 and TRBJ2-1, with D possibly being TRBD1 (6 bases). Trimming took off 6 bases at V and 4 bases at J, with 19 bases between the two ends. CDR1 MNHEY and CDR2 SMNVEV come from the germline V gene (reference sequence). CDR3 length equals 16 residues.

The V gene is TRBV27, the J gene TRBJ2-3; 7 bases are a match to TRBD2. CDR3 length: 17 residues. Germline loops: CDR1 MNHEY, CDR2 SMNVEV (reference sequence). Trimming removed 8 bases from V and 5 bases from J; junction bases left unmatched: 19. Here the CDR3 reads CASYTLGSGGTKDTQYF. In DNA, the CDR3 is TGTGCCAGCTATACCCTCGGGTCTGGCGGGACTAAAGATACGCAGTATTTT.

The V call is TRBV14, the J call TRBJ1-4; a weak D match, TRBD1 (5 bases). The CDR3 consists of 16 residues. Germline values: CDR1 SGHDN, CDR2 FVKESK. Trimming shortened V by 3 bases and J by 9 bases, and 20 bases separated the two germline ends. The CDR3 DNA reads as TGTGCCAGCAGCCAGTCCCGGGGAGTAGGGGCAAAAAAACTGTTTTTT. Amino acid sequence: CASSQSRGVGAKKLFF.

This chain uses TRBV4-1 with TRBJ1-1; 8 positions match TRBD1. CDR1 and CDR2 from the germline V gene are MGHRA and YSYEKL. Trimming at V came to 6 bases and at J to 4 bases, leaving 7 bases not matched to a gene. The CDR3 spans 14 residues. CDR3 in DNA: TGCGCCAGCAGGGTGACAGGGGAAGGCACTGAAGCTTTCTTT. Its protein is CASRVTGEGTEAFF.